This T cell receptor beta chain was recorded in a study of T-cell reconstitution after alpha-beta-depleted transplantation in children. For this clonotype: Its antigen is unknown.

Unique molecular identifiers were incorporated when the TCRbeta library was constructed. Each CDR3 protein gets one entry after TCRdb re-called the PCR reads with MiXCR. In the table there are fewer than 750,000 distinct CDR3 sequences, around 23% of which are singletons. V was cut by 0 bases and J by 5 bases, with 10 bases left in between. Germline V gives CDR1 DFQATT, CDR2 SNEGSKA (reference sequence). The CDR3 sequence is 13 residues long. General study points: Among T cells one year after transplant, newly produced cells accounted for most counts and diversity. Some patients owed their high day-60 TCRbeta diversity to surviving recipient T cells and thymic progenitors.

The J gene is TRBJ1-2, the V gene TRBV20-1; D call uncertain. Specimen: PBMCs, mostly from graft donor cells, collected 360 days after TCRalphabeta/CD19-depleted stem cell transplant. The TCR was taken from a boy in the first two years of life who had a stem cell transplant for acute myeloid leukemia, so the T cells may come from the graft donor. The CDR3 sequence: CSAREGQGYGYTF. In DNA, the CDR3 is TGCAGTGCTAGAGAAGGCCAAGGGTATGGCTACACCTTC.